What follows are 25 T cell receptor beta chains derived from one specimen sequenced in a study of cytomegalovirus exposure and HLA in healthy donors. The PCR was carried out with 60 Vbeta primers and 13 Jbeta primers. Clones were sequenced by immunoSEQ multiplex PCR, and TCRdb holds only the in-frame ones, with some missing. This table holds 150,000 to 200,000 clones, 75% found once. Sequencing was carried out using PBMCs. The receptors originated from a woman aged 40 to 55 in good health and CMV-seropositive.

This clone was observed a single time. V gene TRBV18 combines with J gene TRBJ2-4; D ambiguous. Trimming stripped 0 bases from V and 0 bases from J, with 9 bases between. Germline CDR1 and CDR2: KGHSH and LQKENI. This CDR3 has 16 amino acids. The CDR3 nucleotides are TGTGCCAGCTCACCACCCGGTAGTTTAGCCAAAAACATTCAGTACTTC. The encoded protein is CASSPPGSLAKNIQYF.

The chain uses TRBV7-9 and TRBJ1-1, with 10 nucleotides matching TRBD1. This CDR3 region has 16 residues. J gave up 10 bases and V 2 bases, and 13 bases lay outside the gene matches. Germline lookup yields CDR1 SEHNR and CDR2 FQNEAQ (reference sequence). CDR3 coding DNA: TGTGCCAGCAGCTTAATGGGGCGACAGGGGGCGTGGGGAGCTTTCTTT. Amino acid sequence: CASSLMGRQGAWGAFF.

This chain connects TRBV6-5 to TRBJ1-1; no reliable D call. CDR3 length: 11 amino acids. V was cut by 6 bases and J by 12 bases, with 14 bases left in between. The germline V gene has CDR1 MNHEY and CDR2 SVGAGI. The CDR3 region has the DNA TGTGCCAGCAGAAGGGCTCGGAGGTCTTTCTTT. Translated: CASRRARRSFF.

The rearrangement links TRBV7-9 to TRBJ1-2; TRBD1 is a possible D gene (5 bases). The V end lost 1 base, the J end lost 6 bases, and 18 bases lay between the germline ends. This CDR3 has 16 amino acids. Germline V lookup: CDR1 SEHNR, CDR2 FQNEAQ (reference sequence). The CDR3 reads CASSLGTDGRGDGYTF. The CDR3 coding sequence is TGTGCCAGCAGCTTAGGGACTGATGGACGGGGGGATGGCTACACCTTC.

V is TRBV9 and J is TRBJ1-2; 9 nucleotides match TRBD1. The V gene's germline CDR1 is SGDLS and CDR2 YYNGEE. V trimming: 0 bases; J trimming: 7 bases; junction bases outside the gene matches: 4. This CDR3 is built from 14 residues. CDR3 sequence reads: CASSVDGQGRGYTF. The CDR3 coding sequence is TGTGCCAGCAGCGTAGATGGACAGGGGCGTGGCTACACCTTC.

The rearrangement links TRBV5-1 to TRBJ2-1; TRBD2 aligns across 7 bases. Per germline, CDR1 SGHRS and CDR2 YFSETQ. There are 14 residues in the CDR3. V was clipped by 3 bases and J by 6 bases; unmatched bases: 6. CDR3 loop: CASSYTGGSNEQFF. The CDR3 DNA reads TGCGCCAGCAGCTACACGGGAGGTTCCAATGAGCAGTTCTTC.

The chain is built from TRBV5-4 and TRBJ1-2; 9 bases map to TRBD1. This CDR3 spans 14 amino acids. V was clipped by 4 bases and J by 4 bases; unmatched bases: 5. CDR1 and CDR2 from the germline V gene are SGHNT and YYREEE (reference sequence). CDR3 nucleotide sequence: TGTGCCAGCAGCCACCGGGACAGGGCCTATGGCTACACCTTC. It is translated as CASSHRDRAYGYTF.

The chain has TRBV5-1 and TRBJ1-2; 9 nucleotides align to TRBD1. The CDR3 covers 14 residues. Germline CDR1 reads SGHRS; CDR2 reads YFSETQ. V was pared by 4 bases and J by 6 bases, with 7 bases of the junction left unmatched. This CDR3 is CASSILQGADGYTF. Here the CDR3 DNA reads TGCGCCAGCAGCATACTACAGGGGGCGGATGGCTACACCTTC.

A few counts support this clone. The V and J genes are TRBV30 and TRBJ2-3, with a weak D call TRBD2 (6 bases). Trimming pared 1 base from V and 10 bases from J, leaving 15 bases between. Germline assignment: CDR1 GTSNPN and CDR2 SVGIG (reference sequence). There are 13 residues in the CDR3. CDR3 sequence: CAWSGDSSQPQYF. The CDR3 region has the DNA TGTGCCTGGAGTGGGGACTCTTCTCAGCCGCAGTATTTT.

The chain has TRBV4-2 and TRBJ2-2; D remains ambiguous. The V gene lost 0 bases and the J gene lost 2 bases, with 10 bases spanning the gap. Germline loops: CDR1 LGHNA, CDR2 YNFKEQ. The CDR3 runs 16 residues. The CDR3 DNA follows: TGTGCCAGCAGCCAAGATCACGGTTCTAACACCGGGGAGCTGTTTTTT. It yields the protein CASSQDHGSNTGELFF.

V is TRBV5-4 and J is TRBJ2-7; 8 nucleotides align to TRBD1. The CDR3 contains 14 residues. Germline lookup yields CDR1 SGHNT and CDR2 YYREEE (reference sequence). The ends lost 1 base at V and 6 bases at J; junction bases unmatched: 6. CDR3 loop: CASSLQQGASEQYF. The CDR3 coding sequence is TGTGCCAGCAGCTTGCAGCAGGGGGCAAGCGAGCAGTACTTC.

CDR3 in DNA: TGTGCCAGCAGCTTATTACAGGGGATGAACACTGAAGCTTTCTTT. Its translation: CASSLLQGMNTEAFF. The chain carries TRBV5-4 and TRBJ1-1, with 7 bases fitting TRBD1. The V gene's germline CDR1 is SGHNT and CDR2 YYREEE (reference sequence). Germline trimming cut 2 bases from V and 0 bases from J; bases unmatched to any gene: 4. The CDR3 spans 15 residues.

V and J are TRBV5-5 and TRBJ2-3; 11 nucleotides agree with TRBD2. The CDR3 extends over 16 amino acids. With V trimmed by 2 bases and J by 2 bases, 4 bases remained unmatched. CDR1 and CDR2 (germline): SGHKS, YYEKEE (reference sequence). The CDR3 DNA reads TGTGCCAGCAGCTTACCGGGACTAGCGGACACAGATACGCAGTATTTT. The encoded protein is CASSLPGLADTDTQYF.

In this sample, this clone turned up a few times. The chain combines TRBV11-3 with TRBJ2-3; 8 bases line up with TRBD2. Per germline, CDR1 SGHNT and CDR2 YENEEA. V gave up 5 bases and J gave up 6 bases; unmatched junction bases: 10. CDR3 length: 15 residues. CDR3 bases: TGTGCCAGCAGCGCGAGGCCTAGCGGGTTTGATACGCAGTATTTT. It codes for CASSARPSGFDTQYF.

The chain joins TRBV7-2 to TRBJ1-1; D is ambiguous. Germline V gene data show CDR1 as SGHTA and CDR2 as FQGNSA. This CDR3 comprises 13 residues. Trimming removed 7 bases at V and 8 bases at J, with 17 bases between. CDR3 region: CASILGREGEAFF. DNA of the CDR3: TGTGCCAGCATCCTCGGGCGGGAAGGGGAAGCTTTCTTT.

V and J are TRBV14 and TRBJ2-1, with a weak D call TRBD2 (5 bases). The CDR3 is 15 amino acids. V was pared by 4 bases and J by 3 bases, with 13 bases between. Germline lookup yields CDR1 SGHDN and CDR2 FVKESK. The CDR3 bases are TGTGCCAGCAGCCGGAGGCAAACTGGCTACAATGAGCAGTTCTTC. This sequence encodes CASSRRQTGYNEQFF.

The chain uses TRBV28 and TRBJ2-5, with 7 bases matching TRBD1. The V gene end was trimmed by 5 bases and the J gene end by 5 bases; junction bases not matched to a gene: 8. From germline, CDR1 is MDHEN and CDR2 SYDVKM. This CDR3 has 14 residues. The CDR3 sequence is CASSPTGAPETQYF. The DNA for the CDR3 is TGTGCCAGCAGTCCTACAGGGGCCCCGGAGACCCAGTACTTC.

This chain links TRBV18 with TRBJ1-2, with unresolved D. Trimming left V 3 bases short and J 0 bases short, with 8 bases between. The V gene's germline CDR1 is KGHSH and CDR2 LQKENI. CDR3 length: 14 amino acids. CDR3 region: CASSPGIANYGYTF. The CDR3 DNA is TGTGCCAGCTCACCGGGCATCGCTAACTATGGCTACACCTTC.

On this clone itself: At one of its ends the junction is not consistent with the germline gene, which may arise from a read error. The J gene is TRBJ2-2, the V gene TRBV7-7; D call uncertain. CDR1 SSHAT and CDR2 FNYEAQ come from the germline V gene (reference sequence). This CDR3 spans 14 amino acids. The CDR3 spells CASSSGPVSGELFF. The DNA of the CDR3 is TGTGCTAGCAGCTCTGGCCCCGTATCCGGGGAGCTGTTTTTT.

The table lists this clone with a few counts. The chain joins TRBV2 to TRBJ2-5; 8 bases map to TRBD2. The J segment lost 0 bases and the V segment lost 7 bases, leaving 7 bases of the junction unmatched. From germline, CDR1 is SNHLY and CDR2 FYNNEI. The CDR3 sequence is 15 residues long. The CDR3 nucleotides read TGTGCCAGCATCCGTGTAGCGGGATACCAAGAGACCCAGTACTTC. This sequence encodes CASIRVAGYQETQYF.

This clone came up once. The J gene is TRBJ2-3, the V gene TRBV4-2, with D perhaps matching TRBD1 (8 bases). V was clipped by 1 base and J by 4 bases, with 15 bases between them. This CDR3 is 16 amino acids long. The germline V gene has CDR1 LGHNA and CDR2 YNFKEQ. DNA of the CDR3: TGTGCCAGCAGCCAAGGGGACAGGAGCGGGGCAGATACGCAGTATTTT. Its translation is CASSQGDRSGADTQYF.

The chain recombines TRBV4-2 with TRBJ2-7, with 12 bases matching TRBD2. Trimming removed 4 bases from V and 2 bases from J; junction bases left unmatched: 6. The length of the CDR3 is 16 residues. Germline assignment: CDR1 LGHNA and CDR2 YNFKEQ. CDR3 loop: CASSRGLAGSPYEQYF. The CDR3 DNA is TGTGCCAGCAGCCGGGGACTAGCGGGTTCACCCTACGAGCAGTACTTC.

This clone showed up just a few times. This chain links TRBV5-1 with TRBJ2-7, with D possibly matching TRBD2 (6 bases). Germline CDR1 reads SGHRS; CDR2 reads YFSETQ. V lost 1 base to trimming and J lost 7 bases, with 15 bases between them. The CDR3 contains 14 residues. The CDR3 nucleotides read TGCGCCAGCAGCTTGTTCTCAGCGGAGGGTGAGCAGTACTTC. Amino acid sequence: CASSLFSAEGEQYF.

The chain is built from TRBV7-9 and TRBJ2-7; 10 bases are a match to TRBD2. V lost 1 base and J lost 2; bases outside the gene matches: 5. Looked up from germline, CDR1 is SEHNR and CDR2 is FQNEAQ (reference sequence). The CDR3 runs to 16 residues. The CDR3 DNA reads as TGTGCCAGCAGCTTAGGGCTAGCGGGAGTCCCCTACGAGCAGTACTTC. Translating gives CASSLGLAGVPYEQYF.

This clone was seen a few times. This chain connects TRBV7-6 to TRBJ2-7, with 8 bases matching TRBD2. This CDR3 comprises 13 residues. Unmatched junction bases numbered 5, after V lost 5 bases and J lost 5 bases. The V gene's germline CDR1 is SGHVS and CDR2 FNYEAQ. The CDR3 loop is CASSALTSDEQYF. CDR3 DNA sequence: TGTGCCAGCAGCGCCCTGACTAGCGACGAGCAGTACTTC.